This T cell receptor beta chain stems from a study of T cell repertoires in cytomegalovirus infection. About the study: Indicated by public TCR beta signatures were CMV infection and matching HLA type.

Whole-study results and caveats: HLA-C-restricted CMV-specific TCR beta clonotypes prevailed in the ex vivo response. Identification of carriers of CMV plus the relevant HLA was performed using cumulative public TCR beta family frequency.

V shed 3 bases, J shed 4 bases, and the junction held 8 bases outside the gene matches. This CDR3 is built from 16 residues. The germline V gene has CDR1 SEHNR and CDR2 FQNEAQ (reference sequence). The sample holds a few counts of this clonotype. What it binds is not known. TCRdb independently ran MiXCR on the reads; one entry per CDR3 protein. This table has about 76,000 distinct CDR3 sequences, roughly 3.7% appearing once. This receptor was identified in a human donor in good health (CMV status not recorded). Some clones in this sample may be carry-over from other donors' samples. This chain links TRBV7-9 with TRBJ2-5; 10 bases fit TRBD1. The specimen sequenced was PBMCs. CDR3 loop: CASSLGTGEVGETQYF. The CDR3 nucleotides are TGTGCCAGCAGCTTGGGGACAGGGGAGGTGGGAGAGACCCAGTACTTC. Drawing the rest from reference TRBV7-9 and TRBJ2-5, the complete variable domain is DTGVSQNPRHKITKRGQNVTFRCDPISEHNRLYWYRQTLGQGPEFLTYFQNEAQLEKSRLLSDRFSAERPKGSFSTLEIQRTEQGDSAMYLCASSLGTGEVGETQYFGPGTRLLVL.